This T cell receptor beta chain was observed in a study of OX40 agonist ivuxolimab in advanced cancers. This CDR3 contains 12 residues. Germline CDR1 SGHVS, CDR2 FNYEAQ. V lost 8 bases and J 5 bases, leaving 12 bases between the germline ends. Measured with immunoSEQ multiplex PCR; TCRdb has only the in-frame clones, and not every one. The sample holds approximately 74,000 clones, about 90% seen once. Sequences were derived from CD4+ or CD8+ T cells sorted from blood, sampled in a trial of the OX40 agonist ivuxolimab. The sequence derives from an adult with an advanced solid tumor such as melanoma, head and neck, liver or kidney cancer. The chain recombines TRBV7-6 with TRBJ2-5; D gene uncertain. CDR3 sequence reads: CASATAMETQYF. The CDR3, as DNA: TGTGCCAGCGCAACAGCTATGGAGACCCAGTACTTC.